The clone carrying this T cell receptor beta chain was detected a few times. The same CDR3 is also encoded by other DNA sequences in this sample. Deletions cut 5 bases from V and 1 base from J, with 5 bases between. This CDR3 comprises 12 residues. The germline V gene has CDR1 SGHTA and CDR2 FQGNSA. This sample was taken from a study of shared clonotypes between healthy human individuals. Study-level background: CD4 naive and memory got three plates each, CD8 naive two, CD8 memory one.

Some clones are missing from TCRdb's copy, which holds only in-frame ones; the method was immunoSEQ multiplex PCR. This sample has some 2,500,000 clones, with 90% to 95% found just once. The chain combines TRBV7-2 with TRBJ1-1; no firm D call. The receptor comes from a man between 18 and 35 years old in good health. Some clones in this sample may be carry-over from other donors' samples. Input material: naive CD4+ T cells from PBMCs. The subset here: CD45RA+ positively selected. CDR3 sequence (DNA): TGTGCCAGCAGCCAAAAGAACACTGAAGCTTTCTTT. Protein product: CASSQKNTEAFF.